This TCR beta chain comes out of a study of blood T cell repertoires in COVID-19. V lost 7 bases and J 1 base, leaving 11 bases between the germline ends. Germline V gives CDR1 SGDLS, CDR2 YYNGEE. The CDR3 length is 13 residues. Method: immunoSEQ multiplex PCR; TCRdb's copy keeps in-frame clones and lacks some. The repertoire holds roughly 350,000 clones, more than 85% seen once, with around a sixth in the top ten. Input material: PBMCs or T cells enriched from blood (not recorded which). The TCR sequence derives from a woman between 25 and 40 years old who had recovered from COVID-19. J is TRBJ1-2 and V is TRBV9; D is ambiguous. The CDR3 DNA sequence: TGTGCCAGCTGCCGACTCTGTAACTATGGCTACACCTTC. This gives the protein CASCRLCNYGYTF.